Listed below are T cell receptor beta chains from one sample, sequenced in a study of shared clonotypes between healthy human individuals. The method was immunoSEQ multiplex PCR; TCRdb's version includes in-frame clones alone and lacks a portion of them. The sample has about half a million clones, roughly 78% seen once; the top ten hold approximately 12%. Sequenced input: PBMCs. Receptor source: a woman aged 40-49 years in good health. Some clones in this sample may be carry-over from other donors' samples. Each CDR3 is given with its conserved first and last residue. The order of the fields is J gene, clone size, V gene, D gene, CDR3 DNA, CDR3 protein. The D gene is left open where the match is weak. The size of a clone is reported for some rows only, either as once, few or many, or as a class for expanded clones.

j_call: TRBJ2-2; clone_size: few; v_call: TRBV19; d_call: .; cdr3_nt: TGTGCCAGTAGTATAGCTGGGATGAGCGGGGAGCTGTTTTTT; cdr3_aa: CASSIAGMSGELFF
j_call: TRBJ2-5; clone_size: few; v_call: TRBV18; d_call: .; cdr3_nt: TGTGCCAGTTCCGAATACCAAGAGACCCAGTACTTC; cdr3_aa: CASSEYQETQYF
j_call: TRBJ1-4; clone_size: .; v_call: TRBV19; d_call: .; cdr3_nt: TGTGCCAGTAGTATCCTCCGAGGAGGACCTAATGAAAAACTGTTTTTT; cdr3_aa: CASSILRGGPNEKLFF
j_call: TRBJ2-7; clone_size: once; v_call: TRBV25-1; d_call: .; cdr3_nt: TGTGCCAGCAGTGTTACATGCGAGCAGTACTTC; cdr3_aa: CASSVTCEQYF
j_call: TRBJ2-1; clone_size: .; v_call: TRBV7-3; d_call: .; cdr3_nt: TGTGCCAGCAGCCTAAGCGGCCTCGCCTACAATGAGCAGTTCTTC; cdr3_aa: CASSLSGLAYNEQFF
j_call: TRBJ2-2; clone_size: .; v_call: TRBV2; d_call: TRBD2; cdr3_nt: TGTGCCAGCGCAGCTACTAGCGGGAGTAACACCGGGGAGCTGTTTTTT; cdr3_aa: CASAATSGSNTGELFF
j_call: TRBJ2-2; clone_size: .; v_call: TRBV5-4; d_call: .; cdr3_nt: TGTGCCAGCAGCGGCGACATGGATGGCGGGGAGCTGTTTTTT; cdr3_aa: CASSGDMDGGELFF
j_call: TRBJ2-1; clone_size: once; v_call: TRBV11-2; d_call: .; cdr3_nt: TGTGCCAGCAGCTCCGTAGCCTCTCCTATCTTGGGTGAGCAGTTCTTC; cdr3_aa: CASSSVASPILGEQFF
j_call: TRBJ2-1; clone_size: .; v_call: TRBV30; d_call: TRBD2; cdr3_nt: TGTGCCTGGGCGAGCGGGAGCTCCTACAATGAGCAGTTCTTC; cdr3_aa: CAWASGSSYNEQFF
j_call: TRBJ2-3; clone_size: once; v_call: TRBV5-1; d_call: TRBD2; cdr3_nt: TGCGCCAGCAGCTTGGGACTAGCCGCGGATACGCAGTATTTT; cdr3_aa: CASSLGLAADTQYF
j_call: TRBJ2-7; clone_size: .; v_call: TRBV28; d_call: .; cdr3_nt: TGTGCCAGCACCGACGTGGCGGCAGATGCGGCCGAGCAGTACTTC; cdr3_aa: CASTDVAADAAEQYF
j_call: TRBJ2-3; clone_size: .; v_call: TRBV2; d_call: TRBD2; cdr3_nt: TGTGCCAGCAGTGAAGTTAGCGGGAGGGCGGGACCATTT; cdr3_aa: CASSEVSGRAGPF
j_call: TRBJ1-1; clone_size: .; v_call: TRBV5-1; d_call: TRBD1; cdr3_nt: TGCGCCAGCAGCTTGCTAGGGGGCGTCGCTGAAGCTTTCTTT; cdr3_aa: CASSLLGGVAEAFF
j_call: TRBJ2-3; clone_size: .; v_call: TRBV5-1; d_call: TRBD2; cdr3_nt: TGCGCCAGCAGCATCAGCGGGAGGGGGGATACGCAGTATTTT; cdr3_aa: CASSISGRGDTQYF
j_call: TRBJ1-3; clone_size: .; v_call: TRBV15; d_call: .; cdr3_nt: TGTGCCACCAGCAGAGAGGTCCGCTACTCTGGAAACACCATATATTTT; cdr3_aa: CATSREVRYSGNTIYF
j_call: TRBJ1-3; clone_size: .; v_call: TRBV5-5; d_call: .; cdr3_nt: TGTGCCAGCAGCCCCGGGACGGTGTCTCCTGGAAACACCATATATTTT; cdr3_aa: CASSPGTVSPGNTIYF
j_call: TRBJ2-1; clone_size: .; v_call: TRBV25-1; d_call: .; cdr3_nt: TGTGCCAGCAGTGAAAGCCGGGACACCCGGTCCAGCTACAATGAGCAGTTCTTC; cdr3_aa: CASSESRDTRSSYNEQFF
j_call: TRBJ2-4; clone_size: .; v_call: TRBV5-1; d_call: .; cdr3_nt: TGCGCCAGCAATCGAAATCCTCTAGCCAAAAACATTCAGTACTTC; cdr3_aa: CASNRNPLAKNIQYF
j_call: TRBJ1-4; clone_size: .; v_call: TRBV5-1; d_call: .; cdr3_nt: TGCGCCAGCAGCTTGGCCTTTACCGGAGGCCTTAATGAAAAACTGTTTTTT; cdr3_aa: CASSLAFTGGLNEKLFF
j_call: TRBJ2-3; clone_size: .; v_call: TRBV15; d_call: .; cdr3_nt: TGTGCCACCAGCAGAAGCGGTACTAGCACAGATACGCAGTATTTT; cdr3_aa: CATSRSGTSTDTQYF
j_call: TRBJ2-5; clone_size: .; v_call: TRBV29-1; d_call: .; cdr3_nt: TGCAGCGTTGAATGGCCCACAACCCAGTACTTC; cdr3_aa: CSVEWPTTQYF
j_call: TRBJ2-5; clone_size: .; v_call: TRBV5-1; d_call: .; cdr3_nt: TGCGCCAGCAGCTTGGTTCTGGGGAGAAATCAAGAGACCCAGTACTTC; cdr3_aa: CASSLVLGRNQETQYF
j_call: TRBJ2-5; clone_size: .; v_call: TRBV5-1; d_call: TRBD2; cdr3_nt: TGCGCCAGCAGCTCGGAAGGACTAGCGGGATCCACCCAGTACTTC; cdr3_aa: CASSSEGLAGSTQYF
j_call: TRBJ1-2; clone_size: many; v_call: TRBV28; d_call: .; cdr3_nt: TGTGCCAGCAGGATCGGACAGTCTAACTATGGCTACACCTTC; cdr3_aa: CASRIGQSNYGYTF
j_call: TRBJ2-3; clone_size: .; v_call: TRBV19; d_call: .; cdr3_nt: TGTGCCAGTAGAGAACAAGCCAGCACAGATACGCAGTATTTT; cdr3_aa: CASREQASTDTQYF
j_call: TRBJ2-7; clone_size: .; v_call: TRBV11-1; d_call: .; cdr3_nt: TGTGCCAGCAGCCTGAGGCGGGGTGTTTCGTACGAGCAGTACTTC; cdr3_aa: CASSLRRGVSYEQYF
j_call: TRBJ2-1; clone_size: few; v_call: TRBV5-8; d_call: .; cdr3_nt: TGTGCCAGCAGCTTTAGGTCTCTCAATGAGCAGTTCTTC; cdr3_aa: CASSFRSLNEQFF
j_call: TRBJ2-2; clone_size: .; v_call: TRBV30; d_call: TRBD2; cdr3_nt: TGTGCCTGGAGATGGCGGGGGGCGACCGGGGAGCTGTTTTTT; cdr3_aa: CAWRWRGATGELFF
j_call: TRBJ1-5; clone_size: .; v_call: TRBV2; d_call: .; cdr3_nt: TGTGCCAGCAGCGAAGGGGCTAGCAATCAGCCCCAGCATTTT; cdr3_aa: CASSEGASNQPQHF
j_call: TRBJ2-1; clone_size: .; v_call: TRBV6-6; d_call: TRBD1; cdr3_nt: TGTGCCAGCAGCCCGTCCCGGGACAGGGGCGGGCAGTTCTTC; cdr3_aa: CASSPSRDRGGQFF
j_call: TRBJ2-1; clone_size: .; v_call: TRBV7-2; d_call: TRBD2; cdr3_nt: TGTGCCAGCAGCTTAGTTGCTAGCGGGACCTACAATGAGCAGTTCTTC; cdr3_aa: CASSLVASGTYNEQFF
j_call: TRBJ1-2; clone_size: once; v_call: TRBV11-2; d_call: .; cdr3_nt: TGTGCCAGCAGCTTAGCAGGAGGGGAGGTCTACACCTTC; cdr3_aa: CASSLAGGEVYTF
j_call: TRBJ2-2; clone_size: .; v_call: TRBV28; d_call: .; cdr3_nt: TGTGCCAGCAGTCCCCGGACAACCGGGGAGCTGTTTTTT; cdr3_aa: CASSPRTTGELFF
j_call: TRBJ1-5; clone_size: .; v_call: TRBV21-1; d_call: .; cdr3_nt: TGTGCCAGCAGCAAAGCCAGGGTTCAGCCCCAGCATTTT; cdr3_aa: CASSKARVQPQHF
j_call: TRBJ1-2; clone_size: .; v_call: TRBV19; d_call: .; cdr3_nt: TGTGCCACCCTTCGGACAGCGACTTCAGCTAACTATGGCTACACCTTC; cdr3_aa: CATLRTATSANYGYTF
j_call: TRBJ2-1; clone_size: .; v_call: TRBV30; d_call: TRBD2; cdr3_nt: TGTGCCTGGAGTGTAGGACTAGCGGGAGGGAATGAGCAGTTCTTC; cdr3_aa: CAWSVGLAGGNEQFF
j_call: TRBJ1-4; clone_size: .; v_call: TRBV5-1; d_call: .; cdr3_nt: TGCGCCAGCAGCTTGGGTTCCGGGAGTTACCCAACTAATGAAAAACTGTTTTTT; cdr3_aa: CASSLGSGSYPTNEKLFF
j_call: TRBJ2-2; clone_size: .; v_call: TRBV6-6; d_call: TRBD2; cdr3_nt: TGTGCCAGCAATAACGGGAGGGCCAGCACCGGGGAGCTGTTTTTT; cdr3_aa: CASNNGRASTGELFF
j_call: TRBJ2-1; clone_size: .; v_call: TRBV14; d_call: .; cdr3_nt: TGTGCCAGCAGCCAGGGCGGGGCCCCCCACAATGAGCAGTTCTTC; cdr3_aa: CASSQGGAPHNEQFF
j_call: TRBJ2-1; clone_size: .; v_call: TRBV5-1; d_call: .; cdr3_nt: TGCGCCAGCACCCTACAGGAATCTGAGCAGTTCTTC; cdr3_aa: CASTLQESEQFF
j_call: TRBJ2-1; clone_size: .; v_call: TRBV19; d_call: .; cdr3_nt: TGTGCCAGTAGCTGGGCACAGGAGTACAATGAGCAGTTCTTC; cdr3_aa: CASSWAQEYNEQFF
j_call: TRBJ2-1; clone_size: .; v_call: TRBV7-9; d_call: .; cdr3_nt: TGTGCCAGCAGCTTAGGACAGGGACTTTACAATGAGCAGTTCTTC; cdr3_aa: CASSLGQGLYNEQFF
j_call: TRBJ1-4; clone_size: .; v_call: TRBV29-1; d_call: .; cdr3_nt: TGCAGCGTTGCCAGGGCCGGGGGTAATGAAAAACTGTTTTTT; cdr3_aa: CSVARAGGNEKLFF
j_call: TRBJ1-5; clone_size: .; v_call: TRBV6-6; d_call: TRBD1; cdr3_nt: TGTGCCAGCAGGTCCACAGGGGAGTGGGCGCCCCAGCATTTT; cdr3_aa: CASRSTGEWAPQHF
j_call: TRBJ2-2; clone_size: .; v_call: TRBV29-1; d_call: .; cdr3_nt: TGCAGCGTCGGAAGAGGGGTACCGAACACCGGGGAGCTGTTTTTT; cdr3_aa: CSVGRGVPNTGELFF
j_call: TRBJ2-7; clone_size: once; v_call: TRBV7-2; d_call: .; cdr3_nt: TGTGCCAGCAGCTTAGGGTTGAGCGCGGGTTACGAGCAGTACTTC; cdr3_aa: CASSLGLSAGYEQYF